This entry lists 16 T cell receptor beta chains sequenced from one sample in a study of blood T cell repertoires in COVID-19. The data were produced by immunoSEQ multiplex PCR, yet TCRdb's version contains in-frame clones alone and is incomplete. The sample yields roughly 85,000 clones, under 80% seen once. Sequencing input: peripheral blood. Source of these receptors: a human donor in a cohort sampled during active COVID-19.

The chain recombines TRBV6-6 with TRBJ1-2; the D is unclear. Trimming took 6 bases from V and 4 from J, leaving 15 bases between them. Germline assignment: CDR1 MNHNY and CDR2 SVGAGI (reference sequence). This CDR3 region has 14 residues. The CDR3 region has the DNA TGTGCCAGCAGCCCCGGGAGGGATGGCTATGGCTACACCTTC. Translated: CASSPGRDGYGYTF.

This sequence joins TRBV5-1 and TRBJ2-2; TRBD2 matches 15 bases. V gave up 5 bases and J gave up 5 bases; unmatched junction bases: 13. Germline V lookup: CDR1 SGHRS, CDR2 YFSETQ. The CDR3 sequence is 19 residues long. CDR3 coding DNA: TGCGCCAGCAGAGGAGGGCCCGGGACTAGCGGGGGGCCGACCGGGGAGCTGTTTTTT. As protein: CASRGGPGTSGGPTGELFF.

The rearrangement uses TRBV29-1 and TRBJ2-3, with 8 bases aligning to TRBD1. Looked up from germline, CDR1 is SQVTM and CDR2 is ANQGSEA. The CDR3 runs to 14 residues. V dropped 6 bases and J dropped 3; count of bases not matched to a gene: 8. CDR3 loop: CSVTTGVGTDTQYF. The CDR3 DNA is TGCAGCGTCACGACAGGGGTAGGGACAGATACGCAGTATTTT.

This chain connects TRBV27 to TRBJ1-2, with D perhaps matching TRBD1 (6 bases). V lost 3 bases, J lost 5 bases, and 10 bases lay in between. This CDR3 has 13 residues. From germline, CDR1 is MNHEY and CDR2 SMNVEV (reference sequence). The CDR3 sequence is CASSFSTGYGYTF. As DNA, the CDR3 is TGTGCCAGCAGTTTTTCGACAGGTTATGGCTACACCTTC.

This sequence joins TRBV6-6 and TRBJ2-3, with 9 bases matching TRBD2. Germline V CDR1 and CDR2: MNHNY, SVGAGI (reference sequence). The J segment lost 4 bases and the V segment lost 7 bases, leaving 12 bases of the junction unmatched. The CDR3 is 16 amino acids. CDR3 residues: CASTRGRGGLADTQYF. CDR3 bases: TGTGCCAGCACCCGTGGGCGGGGGGGCCTGGCAGATACGCAGTATTTT.

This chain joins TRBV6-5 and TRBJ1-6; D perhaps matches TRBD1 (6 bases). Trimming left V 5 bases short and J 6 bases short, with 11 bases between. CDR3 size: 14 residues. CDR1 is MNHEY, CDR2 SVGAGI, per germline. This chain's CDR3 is CASSRDTLNSPLHF. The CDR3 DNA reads TGTGCCAGCAGTCGGGACACCCTTAATTCACCCCTCCACTTT.

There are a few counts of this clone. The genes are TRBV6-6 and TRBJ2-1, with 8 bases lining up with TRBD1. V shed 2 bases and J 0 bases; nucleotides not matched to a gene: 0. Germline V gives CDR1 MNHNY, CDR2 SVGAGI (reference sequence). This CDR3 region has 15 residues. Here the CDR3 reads CASSYDRGSYNEQFF. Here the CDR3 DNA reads TGTGCCAGCAGTTACGACAGGGGCTCCTACAATGAGCAGTTCTTC.

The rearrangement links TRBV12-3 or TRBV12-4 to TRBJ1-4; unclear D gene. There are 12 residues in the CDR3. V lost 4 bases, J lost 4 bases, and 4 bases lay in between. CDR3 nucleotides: TGTGCCAGCAGTTACAGTAATGAAAAACTGTTTTTT. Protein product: CASSYSNEKLFF.

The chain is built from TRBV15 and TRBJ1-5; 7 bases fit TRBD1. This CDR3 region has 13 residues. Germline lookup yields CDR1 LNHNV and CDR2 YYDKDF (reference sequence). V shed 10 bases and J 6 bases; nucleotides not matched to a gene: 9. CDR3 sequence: CAIKGGEGQPQHF. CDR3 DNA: TGTGCCATAAAAGGGGGCGAGGGTCAGCCCCAGCATTTT.

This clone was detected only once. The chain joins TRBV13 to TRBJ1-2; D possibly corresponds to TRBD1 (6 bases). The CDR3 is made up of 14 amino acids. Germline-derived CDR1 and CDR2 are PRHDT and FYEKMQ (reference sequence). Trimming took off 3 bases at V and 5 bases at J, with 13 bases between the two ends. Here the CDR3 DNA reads TGTGCCAGCAGCTTTCAGCCTACAGGGTATGGCTACACCTTC. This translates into CASSFQPTGYGYTF.

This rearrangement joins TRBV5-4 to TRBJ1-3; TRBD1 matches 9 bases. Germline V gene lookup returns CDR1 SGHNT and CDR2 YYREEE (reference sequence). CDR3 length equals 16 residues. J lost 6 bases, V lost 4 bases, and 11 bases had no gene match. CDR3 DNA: TGTGCCAGCAGCCAAGTGGACCGGGACAGGGCAAACACCATATATTTT. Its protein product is CASSQVDRDRANTIYF.

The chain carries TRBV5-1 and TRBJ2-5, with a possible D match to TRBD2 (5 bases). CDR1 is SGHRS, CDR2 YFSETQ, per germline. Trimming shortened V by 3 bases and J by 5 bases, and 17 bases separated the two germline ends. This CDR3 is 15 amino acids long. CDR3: CASSSRNLTRETQYF. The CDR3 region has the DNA TGCGCCAGCAGCTCTAGAAACTTAACTAGGGAGACCCAGTACTTC.

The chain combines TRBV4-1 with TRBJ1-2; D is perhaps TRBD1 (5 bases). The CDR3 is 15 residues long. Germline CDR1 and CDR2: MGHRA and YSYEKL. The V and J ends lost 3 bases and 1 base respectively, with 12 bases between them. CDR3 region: CASSQTTESNYGYTF. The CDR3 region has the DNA TGCGCCAGCAGCCAGACGACAGAAAGTAACTATGGCTACACCTTC.

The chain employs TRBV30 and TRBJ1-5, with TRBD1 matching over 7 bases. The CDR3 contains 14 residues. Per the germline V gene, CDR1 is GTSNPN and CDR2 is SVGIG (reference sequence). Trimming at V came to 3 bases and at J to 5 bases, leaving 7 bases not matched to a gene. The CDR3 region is CAWSGGDSYQPQHF. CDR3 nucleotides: TGTGCCTGGAGCGGTGGGGACAGCTATCAGCCCCAGCATTTT.

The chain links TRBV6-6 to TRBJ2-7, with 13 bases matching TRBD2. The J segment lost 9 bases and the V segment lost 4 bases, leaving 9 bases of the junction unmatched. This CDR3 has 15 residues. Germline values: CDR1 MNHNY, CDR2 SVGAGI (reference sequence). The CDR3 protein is CASSSGLAGTPTQYF. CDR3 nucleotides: TGTGCCAGCAGTTCGGGACTAGCGGGGACCCCCACGCAGTACTTC.

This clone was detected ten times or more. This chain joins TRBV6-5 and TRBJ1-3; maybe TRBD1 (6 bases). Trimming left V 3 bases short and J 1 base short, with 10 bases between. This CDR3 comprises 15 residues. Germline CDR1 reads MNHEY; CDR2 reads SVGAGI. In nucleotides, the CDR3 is TGTGCCAGCAGTTATGGCAGGGGATCTGGAAACACCATATATTTT. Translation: CASSYGRGSGNTIYF.